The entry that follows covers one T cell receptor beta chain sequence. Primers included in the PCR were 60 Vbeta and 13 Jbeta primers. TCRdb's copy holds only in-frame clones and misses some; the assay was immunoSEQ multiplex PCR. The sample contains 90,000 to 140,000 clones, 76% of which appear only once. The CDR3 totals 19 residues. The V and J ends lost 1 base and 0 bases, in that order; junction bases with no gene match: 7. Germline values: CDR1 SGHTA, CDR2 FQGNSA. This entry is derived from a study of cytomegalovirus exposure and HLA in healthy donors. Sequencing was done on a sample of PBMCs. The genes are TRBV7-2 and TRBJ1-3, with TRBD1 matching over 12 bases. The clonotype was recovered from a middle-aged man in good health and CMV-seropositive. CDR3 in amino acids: CASSLVGTGGAGSGNTIYF. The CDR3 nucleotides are TGTGCCAGCAGCTTAGTCGGGACAGGGGGCGCGGGCTCTGGAAACACCATATATTTT. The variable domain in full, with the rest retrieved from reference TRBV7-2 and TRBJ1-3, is GAGVSQSPSNKVTEKGKDVELRCDPISGHTALYWYRQSLGQGLEFLIYFQGNSAPDKSGLPSDRFSAERTGGSVSTLTIQRTQQEDSAVYLCASSLVGTGGAGSGNTIYFGEGSWLTVV.